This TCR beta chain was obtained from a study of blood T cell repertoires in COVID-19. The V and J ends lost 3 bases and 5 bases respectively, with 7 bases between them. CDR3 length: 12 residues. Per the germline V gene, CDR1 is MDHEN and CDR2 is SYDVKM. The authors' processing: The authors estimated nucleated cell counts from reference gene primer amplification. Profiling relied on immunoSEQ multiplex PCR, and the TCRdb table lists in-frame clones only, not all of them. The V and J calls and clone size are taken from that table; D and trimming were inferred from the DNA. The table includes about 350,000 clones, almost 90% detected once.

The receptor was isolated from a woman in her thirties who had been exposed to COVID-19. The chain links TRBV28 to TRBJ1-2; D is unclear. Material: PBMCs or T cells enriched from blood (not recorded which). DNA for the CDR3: TGTGCCAGCAGTTTCGGTCCTTATGGCTACACCTTC. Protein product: CASSFGPYGYTF.